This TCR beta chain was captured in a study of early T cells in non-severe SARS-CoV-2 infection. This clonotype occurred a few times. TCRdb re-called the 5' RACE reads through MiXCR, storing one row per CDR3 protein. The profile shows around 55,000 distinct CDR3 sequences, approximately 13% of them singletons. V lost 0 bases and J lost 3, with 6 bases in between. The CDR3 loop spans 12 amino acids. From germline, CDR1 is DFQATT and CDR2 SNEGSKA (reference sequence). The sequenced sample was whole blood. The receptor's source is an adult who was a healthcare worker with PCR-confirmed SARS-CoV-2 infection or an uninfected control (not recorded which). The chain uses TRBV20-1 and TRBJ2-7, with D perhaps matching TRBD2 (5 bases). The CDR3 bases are TGCAGTGCTAGAGAAGGGAGCTACGAGCAGTACTTC. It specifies CSAREGSYEQYF.